The present TCR beta chain was sequenced within a study of human T cells and chemical hapten exposure. This CDR3 spans 14 amino acids. Trimming cost V 6 bases and J 4 bases, with 15 bases left between them. The time point denotes: patch test 1, 2 weeks after DPC sensitization. Treatment in this sample: therapeutic diphenylcyclopropenone sensitization with weekly scalp DPC. TCRdb ran MiXCR on the RACE reads and lists one entry per CDR3 protein. The table has a few hundred thousand distinct CDR3 sequences, more than 4.5% seen once. The receptor comes from a woman aged 45-59 years with alopecia areata. Some clones in this sample may be carry-over from other donors' samples. This specimen was whole blood, taken in connection with sensitization to the hapten diphenylcyclopropenone (DPC). V usage is TRBV12-3 or TRBV12-4 and J usage is TRBJ1-2, with D possibly being TRBD1 (6 bases). CDR3 loop: CASRPTGELYGYTF. The CDR3, as DNA: TGTGCCAGCAGGCCGACAGGAGAACTCTATGGCTACACCTTC.